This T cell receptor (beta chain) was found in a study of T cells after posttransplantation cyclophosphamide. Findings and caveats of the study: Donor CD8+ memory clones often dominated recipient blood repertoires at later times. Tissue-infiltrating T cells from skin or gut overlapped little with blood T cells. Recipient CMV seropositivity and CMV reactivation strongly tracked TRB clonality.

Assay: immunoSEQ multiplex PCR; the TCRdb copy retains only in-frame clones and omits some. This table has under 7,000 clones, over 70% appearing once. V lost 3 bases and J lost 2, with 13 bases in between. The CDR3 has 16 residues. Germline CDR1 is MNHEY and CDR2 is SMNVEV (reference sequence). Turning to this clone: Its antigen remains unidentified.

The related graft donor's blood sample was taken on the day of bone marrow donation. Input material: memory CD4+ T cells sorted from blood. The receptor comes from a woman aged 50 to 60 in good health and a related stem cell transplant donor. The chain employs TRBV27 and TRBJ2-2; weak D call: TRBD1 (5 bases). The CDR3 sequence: CASSFGAFFNTGELFF. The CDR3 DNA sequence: TGTGCCAGCAGTTTTGGGGCCTTCTTTAACACCGGGGAGCTGTTTTTT.